This section outlines one T cell receptor (beta chain) sequence together with its context. Germline V gene lookup returns CDR1 LNHNV and CDR2 YYDKDF (reference sequence). The CDR3 spans 19 residues. V was clipped by 2 bases and J by 1 base; unmatched bases: 13. The data were obtained in a study of blood T cell repertoires in COVID-19. Sequencing was performed with immunoSEQ multiplex PCR; in TCRdb, only in-frame clones are kept and a portion is missing. The sample has about 410,000 clones, about 88% seen once. J is TRBJ2-2 and V is TRBV15; 7 bases align to TRBD1. The sequence was collected from a middle-aged woman with COVID-19, enrolled during active disease. Specimen: peripheral blood. CDR3 loop: CATSRLLGQVPQNTGELFF. DNA of the CDR3: TGTGCCACCAGCAGACTCCTCGGACAGGTTCCACAGAACACCGGGGAGCTGTTTTTT.